This T cell receptor (beta chain) came from a study of blood T cells in healthy people across ages. General study results and limits: Measured against age, TCR beta diversity per million T cells decreased in a roughly linear manner.

From germline, CDR1 is SGHRS and CDR2 YFSETQ. V gave up 7 bases and J gave up 2 bases; unmatched junction bases: 6. The CDR3 totals 14 residues. This clonotype has at least ten counts. The antigen is undetermined. PCR was performed a second time for about 6 to 11 cycles using a sample-barcoded 5' primer and a J-beta primer mix. The yield of each sample was at least 3 million CDR3-containing paired-end reads. TCRdb used MiXCR to reprocess the 5' RACE reads, holding one entry per CDR3 protein. The sample comprises about 1.7 million distinct CDR3 sequences, roughly 27% of which are singletons, and over 7% rests with the top ten.

The sequenced sample was blood. The clonotype was recovered from a woman in her 30s in good health. The rearrangement uses TRBV5-1 and TRBJ2-7; TRBD1 matches at 10 bases. CDR3: CASQRTGGTYEQYF. The CDR3 DNA follows: TGCGCCAGCCAAAGGACAGGGGGGACCTACGAGCAGTACTTC.